Following are 19 T cell receptor beta chains from one sample sequenced in a study of beta chain features in type 1 diabetes. The study's findings and limits: In all four CD4+ subsets, TCRB CDR3 length was significantly, moderately reduced in type 1 diabetes.

Every bit of the isolated RNA underwent reverse transcription, so sequencing read expressed TCRB transcripts. TCRdb's copy holds only in-frame clones and misses some; the assay was immunoSEQ multiplex PCR. The sample gives about 700,000 clones, about an eighth of which show up once; about 0.02% is in the top ten. Antigen specificity for these receptors is unknown. Sequences were obtained from naive CD4+ T cells from blood. The receptors stem from a man aged 18 to 30 with type 1 diabetes.

In this sample, this clone turned up a few times. This rearrangement joins TRBV30 to TRBJ2-5; 7 bases agree with TRBD1. The CDR3 has 14 amino acids. V lost 4 bases, J lost 2 bases, and 7 bases stayed unmatched. The germline CDR1 and CDR2 sequences are GTSNPN and SVGIG (reference sequence). This CDR3 reads CAWNRDSIQETQYF. The DNA for the CDR3 is TGTGCCTGGAACCGGGACAGTATACAAGAGACCCAGTACTTC.

This clone was detected only a few times. This CDR3 is CASSEMGTVVETQYF. Written as DNA, the CDR3 is TGCGCCAGCAGTGAGATGGGGACCGTCGTAGAGACCCAGTACTTC. This sequence joins TRBV10-1 and TRBJ2-5; either TRBD1 or TRBD2 may supply D (5 bases each). CDR3 length: 15 residues. Trimming took off 2 bases at V and 4 bases at J, with 14 bases between the two ends. The germline gives CDR1 WNHNN, CDR2 SYGVQD (reference sequence).

There are a few counts of this clone. Other DNA sequences in the same sample also yield this CDR3. J is TRBJ2-5 and V is TRBV5-1, with a tentative D call TRBD2 (5 bases). The CDR3 is 13 amino acids. V lost 2 bases and J lost 3, with 8 bases in between. CDR1 is SGHRS, CDR2 YFSETQ, per germline. CDR3 coding DNA: TGCGCCAGCAGCTTTGAGGGAGAAGAGACCCAGTACTTC. Protein: CASSFEGEETQYF.

The rearrangement joins TRBV30 to TRBJ2-2, with unresolved D. Trimming removed 3 bases at V and 2 bases at J, with 13 bases between. CDR3 length equals 15 residues. Germline V gene lookup returns CDR1 GTSNPN and CDR2 SVGIG (reference sequence). CDR3 protein: CAWSASQANTGELFF. CDR3 DNA sequence: TGTGCCTGGAGCGCCTCCCAAGCCAACACCGGGGAGCTGTTTTTT.

The sample holds a few counts of this clone. V is TRBV4-1 and J is TRBJ2-2; D unclear. This CDR3 comprises 14 residues. CDR1 and CDR2 from the germline V gene are MGHRA and YSYEKL. Trimming stripped 5 bases from V and 0 bases from J, with 7 bases between. This CDR3 is CASSMNSNTGELFF. In nucleotides, the CDR3 is TGCGCCAGCAGCATGAACTCGAACACCGGGGAGCTGTTTTTT.

The chain links TRBV6-5 to TRBJ2-5; maybe TRBD2 (6 bases). V lost 2 bases, J lost 4 bases, and 14 bases lay in between. Germline-derived CDR1 and CDR2 are MNHEY and SVGAGI. CDR3 length equals 15 residues. CDR3: CASSYGRRAPETQYF. The CDR3 DNA reads as TGTGCCAGCAGTTACGGCCGGAGGGCCCCAGAGACCCAGTACTTC.

The V and J genes are TRBV28 and TRBJ2-4, with 7 positions matching TRBD1. The CDR3 is 15 amino acids. CDR1 and CDR2 (germline): MDHEN, SYDVKM. V shed 5 bases, J shed 1 base, and the junction held 5 bases outside the gene matches. The CDR3 sequence: CASSDRVTAKNIQYF. The CDR3 DNA is TGTGCCAGCAGTGACAGGGTTACGGCCAAAAACATTCAGTACTTC.

Only a few counts were recorded for this clone. The rearrangement joins TRBV6-5 to TRBJ1-2, with D possibly TRBD1 on 6 matching bases. Germline V CDR1 and CDR2: MNHEY, SVGAGI. V lost 0 bases and J 5 bases, leaving 13 bases between the germline ends. This CDR3 has 15 residues. The CDR3 DNA reads as TGTGCCAGCAGTTACTCCGGACAGTCTCGATATGGCTACACCTTC. It yields the protein CASSYSGQSRYGYTF.

V and J are TRBV27 and TRBJ2-3; no definite D call. This CDR3 has 16 amino acids. V lost 4 bases to trimming and J lost 6 bases, with 20 bases between them. The germline V gene encodes CDR1 MNHEY and CDR2 SMNVEV (reference sequence). The DNA for the CDR3 is TGTGCCAGCAGTTCCTCTCTAGGCGTAGCTGTGGATACGCAGTATTTT. It encodes CASSSSLGVAVDTQYF.

This clone came up a few times. The chain combines TRBV10-3 with TRBJ2-2; the D gene is possibly TRBD1 (5 bases). Germline V gene sequence: CDR1 ENHRY, CDR2 SYGVKD. The CDR3 spans 14 residues. Between the trimmed V and J ends, which lost 7 bases and 1 base, there was a span of 10 bases. Here the CDR3 reads CAINLQENTGELFF. The CDR3 DNA follows: TGTGCCATCAATTTACAGGAGAACACCGGGGAGCTGTTTTTT.

V is TRBV25-1 and J is TRBJ2-1, with TRBD2 identical over 12 bases. The V gene end was trimmed by 5 bases and the J gene end by 7 bases; junction bases not matched to a gene: 15. This CDR3 is 18 amino acids long. Germline V gene sequence: CDR1 MGHDK, CDR2 SYGVNS. This chain's CDR3 is CASSSSRLAGAPRNEQFF. In DNA form, the CDR3 reads TGTGCCAGCAGTTCCAGCAGACTAGCGGGGGCCCCTAGGAATGAGCAGTTCTTC.

This chain links TRBV10-3 with TRBJ2-5, with TRBD1 matching 11 bases. The CDR3 length is 14 residues. Per germline, CDR1 ENHRY and CDR2 SYGVKD. V lost 7 bases, J lost 4 bases, and 5 bases stayed unmatched. CDR3 loop: CAIKRTGGAETQYF. CDR3 nucleotide sequence: TGTGCCATCAAAAGGACAGGGGGCGCAGAGACCCAGTACTTC.

As concerns this clone: The same CDR3 is also encoded by other DNA sequences in this sample. The chain links TRBV7-6 to TRBJ2-7, with 7 bases matching TRBD2. Germline assignment: CDR1 SGHVS and CDR2 FNYEAQ. The CDR3 consists of 13 residues. The J segment lost 6 bases and the V segment lost 0 bases, leaving 2 bases of the junction unmatched. The CDR3 DNA reads as TGTGCCAGCAGCTTAGCGACGGGGGGCGAGCAGTACTTC. Protein: CASSLATGGEQYF.

The chain combines TRBV5-1 with TRBJ1-1; no clear D gene. Deletions cut 6 bases from V and 1 base from J, with 16 bases between. This CDR3 comprises 15 residues. CDR1 and CDR2 (germline): SGHRS, YFSETQ. CDR3 sequence reads: CASTPAQMGNTEAFF. In DNA, the CDR3 is TGCGCCAGCACCCCGGCTCAAATGGGGAACACTGAAGCTTTCTTT.

The sample holds a few counts of this clone. The CDR3 nucleotides are TGTGCCAGCAGCGCCCCGAGGGGACGCCAAGAGACCCAGTACTTC. Translating gives CASSAPRGRQETQYF. The V call is TRBV9, the J call TRBJ2-5, with D perhaps being TRBD1 or TRBD2 (5 bases each). Germline V gene sequence: CDR1 SGDLS, CDR2 YYNGEE. V shed 3 bases and J shed 1 base, with 13 bases lying between them. The CDR3 is made up of 15 amino acids.

The chain recombines TRBV12-5 with TRBJ2-1; tentatively, D is TRBD1 or TRBD2 (6 bases each). The germline V gene encodes CDR1 LGHNT and CDR2 FRNRAP. The V end was cut by 3 bases, the J end by 4 bases, with 22 bases between. The CDR3 extends over 18 amino acids. CDR3 nucleotides: TGTGCTAGTGGTTTTAGGATTACGGCCGGGGGCGGTTACAATGAGCAGTTCTTC. Translating it yields CASGFRITAGGGYNEQFF.

This clone was seen more than once but under ten times. This chain joins TRBV19 and TRBJ1-1; D not certain. The CDR3 has 13 residues. Trimming pared 2 bases from V and 4 bases from J, leaving 8 bases between. In germline, CDR1 is LNHDA, CDR2 SQIVND (reference sequence). CDR3 region: CASSIRVATEAFF. The CDR3 region has the DNA TGTGCCAGTAGTATACGGGTCGCCACTGAAGCTTTCTTT.

This rearrangement joins TRBV6-6 to TRBJ1-5; no definite D call. The V end lost 7 bases, the J end lost 7 bases, and 17 bases lay between the germline ends. CDR3 length: 14 amino acids. Germline V lookup: CDR1 MNHNY, CDR2 SVGAGI (reference sequence). CDR3 region: CASTRGVVGQPQHF. Here the CDR3 DNA reads TGTGCCAGCACCCGGGGTGTAGTAGGACAGCCCCAGCATTTT.

The table lists this clone with a few counts. The rearrangement joins TRBV18 to TRBJ2-3; 10 bases fit TRBD1. The CDR3 runs 17 residues. After removal of 6 bases from V and 6 bases from J, the junction contained 15 bases not matched to a gene. Germline V CDR1 and CDR2: KGHSH, LQKENI. CDR3 nucleotide sequence: TGTGCCAGCTCCCTACGGGAGCGACAGGGGGCTTCGGATACGCAGTATTTT. Its translation is CASSLRERQGASDTQYF. Combining the CDR3 with reference TRBV18 and TRBJ2-3 gives the whole variable domain NAGVMQNPRHLVRRRGQEARLRCSPMKGHSHVYWYRQLPEEGLKFMVYLQKENIIDESGMPKERFSAEFPKEGPSILRIQQVVRGDSAAYFCASSLRERQGASDTQYFGPGTRLTVL.